This T cell receptor (beta chain) was retrieved from a study of blood T cell repertoires in COVID-19. Germline V gives CDR1 MRHNA, CDR2 SNTAGT. The CDR3 contains 18 residues. V shed 5 bases and J 0 bases; nucleotides not matched to a gene: 9. The data were produced by immunoSEQ multiplex PCR, yet TCRdb's version contains in-frame clones alone and is incomplete. The sample includes 25,000 to 35,000 clones, about 91% of them seen just once. This clonotype originated in a human donor with active COVID-19. The donor label of this sample is uncertain. This chain joins TRBV6-4 and TRBJ2-1; 11 nucleotides match TRBD2. The sample comprised peripheral blood. The CDR3 DNA reads TGTGCCAGCAGTCTGACTAGCGGGGCCGCGAGCTCCTACAATGAGCAGTTCTTC. Encoded protein: CASSLTSGAASSYNEQFF.